The clone carrying this TCR beta chain was recorded a few times. What it binds is unknown. Separate cDNA molecules each had unique molecular identifiers attached to them. Each CDR3 protein gets one entry after TCRdb re-called the 5' RACE reads with MiXCR. The sample lists about 80,000 distinct CDR3 sequences; around 12% were seen once. CDR3 size: 21 residues. The J segment lost 6 bases and the V segment lost 2 bases, leaving 22 bases of the junction unmatched. Germline values: CDR1 LNHNV, CDR2 YYDKDF (reference sequence). These data originate in a study of early T cells in non-severe SARS-CoV-2 infection. On the study more broadly: The chains were unpaired, and the sequenced material was bulk RNA from unsorted whole blood.

Study outcomes and limitations: The study's VDJdb matching favored anti-spike CD8 responses and missed private and CD4 specificities.

The TCR comes from an adult who was a healthcare worker with PCR-confirmed SARS-CoV-2 infection or an uninfected control (not recorded which). The donor label of this sample is uncertain. The specimen was whole blood, collected at baseline. The V gene is TRBV15, the J gene TRBJ2-1, with 10 nucleotides matching TRBD1. CDR3 sequence (DNA): TGTGCCACCAGCAGAACCCAGATCGGGACAGGGGACCGGCTGGTGAGCAATGAGCAGTTCTTC. This sequence encodes CATSRTQIGTGDRLVSNEQFF.